Below, 18 T cell receptor beta chains from the same sample are listed, as sequenced in a study of blood T cell repertoires in COVID-19. Clones were read by immunoSEQ multiplex PCR, and TCRdb kept only the in-frame ones, dropping some. Among around 230,000 clones listed, approximately 83% were seen once. Sequenced input: PBMCs or T cells enriched from blood (not recorded which). The receptors here all came from a middle-aged woman with acute COVID-19.

This clone was detected once. The rearrangement joins TRBV28 to TRBJ2-1; D not certain. Per the germline V gene, CDR1 is MDHEN and CDR2 is SYDVKM. This CDR3 has 10 amino acids. Trimming pared 8 bases from V and 10 bases from J, leaving 9 bases between. This CDR3 reads CASWKEEQFF. The CDR3 DNA reads TGTGCCAGCTGGAAGGAGGAGCAGTTCTTC.

The chain is built from TRBV29-1 and TRBJ2-5; D gene ambiguous. Germline lookup yields CDR1 SQVTM and CDR2 ANQGSEA. Trimming removed 3 bases from V and 2 bases from J, with 10 bases in between. There are 13 residues in the CDR3. The chain's CDR3 is CSVEGTDQETQYF. The CDR3 DNA is TGCAGCGTTGAGGGCACAGATCAAGAGACCCAGTACTTC.

The V call is TRBV4-1, the J call TRBJ1-2; maybe TRBD1 (5 bases). V gave up 3 bases and J gave up 5 bases, with 16 bases separating them. Germline V gives CDR1 MGHRA, CDR2 YSYEKL. The CDR3 covers 15 residues. CDR3 sequence reads: CASSHAPPKGYGYTF. CDR3 in DNA: TGCGCCAGCAGCCATGCTCCCCCTAAGGGGTATGGCTACACCTTC.

With regard to this clone: Its ends do not fully match the called genes, so a read error is possible. The rearrangement links TRBV7-7 to TRBJ2-3; D gene unclear. Germline values: CDR1 SSHAT, CDR2 FNYEAQ (reference sequence). The CDR3 is made up of 15 amino acids. This chain's CDR3 is CASSFAHGGTDTQYF. The CDR3 DNA reads TGTGCTAGCAGCTTTGCCCACGGAGGCACAGATACGCAGTATTTT.

The V gene is TRBV7-2, the J gene TRBJ1-4; D unclear. The V end lost 4 bases, the J end lost 0 bases, and 12 bases lay between the germline ends. Germline V gives CDR1 SGHTA, CDR2 FQGNSA. This CDR3 is 16 amino acids long. Here the CDR3 reads CASSSNYRATNEKLFF. The DNA for the CDR3 is TGTGCCAGCAGCTCGAATTACAGAGCAACTAATGAAAAACTGTTTTTT.

The gene calls are TRBV5-6 and TRBJ2-1; the D gene is possibly TRBD1 (8 bases). V was pared by 2 bases and J by 2 bases, with 14 bases between. This CDR3 comprises 16 residues. Germline CDR1 and CDR2: SGHDT and YYEEEE. CDR3 amino acids: CASSFQGAGAYNEQFF. CDR3 in DNA: TGTGCCAGCAGCTTTCAGGGGGCGGGGGCCTACAATGAGCAGTTCTTC. The full variable domain, with the rest looked up from reference TRBV5-6 and TRBJ2-1, is DAGVTQSPTHLIKTRGQQVTLRCSPKSGHDTVSWYQQALGQGPQFIFQYYEEEERQRGNFPDRFSGHQFPNYSSELNVNALLLGDSALYLCASSFQGAGAYNEQFFGPGTRLTVL.

This chain links TRBV5-6 with TRBJ1-2, with 11 nucleotides matching TRBD1. The CDR3 has 14 residues. The V gene's germline CDR1 is SGHDT and CDR2 YYEEEE. J was trimmed by 13 bases and V by 4 bases; bases with no gene match: 12. CDR3 DNA: TGTGCCAGCAGCGTCACCGGGACAGGGGGAAGAAGCACCTTC. Its protein is CASSVTGTGGRSTF.

The chain has TRBV7-9 and TRBJ2-2, with D hard to call. CDR3 length equals 12 residues. Trimming shortened V by 6 bases and J by 7 bases, and 9 bases separated the two germline ends. In germline, CDR1 is SEHNR, CDR2 FQNEAQ (reference sequence). CDR3 DNA: TGTGCCAGCAGAGCGATGAGCGGGGAGCTGTTTTTT. This gives the protein CASRAMSGELFF. The full variable domain, its missing parts supplied by reference TRBV7-9 and TRBJ2-2, is DTGVSQNPRHKITKRGQNVTFRCDPISEHNRLYWYRQTLGQGPEFLTYFQNEAQLEKSRLLSDRFSAERPKGSFSTLEIQRTEQGDSAMYLCASRAMSGELFFGEGSRLTVL.

The V gene is TRBV2, the J gene TRBJ1-5; D is uncertain. Trimming pared 7 bases from V and 2 bases from J, leaving 12 bases between. The CDR3 is 14 amino acids. In germline, CDR1 is SNHLY, CDR2 FYNNEI. The CDR3 region is CASKRTEGNQPQHF. CDR3 DNA sequence: TGTGCCAGCAAACGGACTGAAGGCAATCAGCCCCAGCATTTT. Combining the CDR3 with reference TRBV2 and TRBJ1-5 gives the whole variable domain EPEVTQTPSHQVTQMGQEVILRCVPISNHLYFYWYRQILGQKVEFLVSFYNNEISEKSEIFDDQFSVERPDGSNFTLKIRSTKLEDSAMYFCASKRTEGNQPQHFGDGTRLSIL.

The rearrangement links TRBV19 to TRBJ2-2; D is ambiguous. CDR3 length: 14 residues. In germline, CDR1 is LNHDA, CDR2 SQIVND (reference sequence). Trimming cost V 3 bases and J 7 bases, with 12 bases left between them. This CDR3 is CASSITASHGELFF. In DNA form, the CDR3 reads TGTGCCAGTAGTATTACTGCCTCGCACGGGGAGCTGTTTTTT.

This rearrangement joins TRBV5-4 to TRBJ2-7; TRBD2 agrees at 7 bases. CDR1 SGHNT and CDR2 YYREEE come from the germline V gene (reference sequence). Losses at the gene ends were 4 bases for V and 2 bases for J; bases not matched to a gene: 9. The CDR3 totals 15 residues. The CDR3: CASSPRGSGTYEQYF. The CDR3 nucleotides read TGTGCCAGCAGCCCGCGGGGGAGTGGTACCTACGAGCAGTACTTC.

The gene calls are TRBV27 and TRBJ1-4, with TRBD1 matching 8 bases. Trimming cost V 4 bases and J 7 bases; bases outside gene matches: 8. From germline, CDR1 is MNHEY and CDR2 SMNVEV (reference sequence). The CDR3 is made up of 15 amino acids. The CDR3 DNA sequence: TGTGCCAGCAGTTCTACGGACAGGGCGGTTGAAAAACTGTTTTTT. It translates to CASSSTDRAVEKLFF. Supplemented by reference TRBV27 and TRBJ1-4, the full variable domain reads EAQVTQNPRYLITVTGKKLTVTCSQNMNHEYMSWYRQDPGLGLRQIYYSMNVEVTDKGDVPEGYKVSRKEKRNFPLILESPSPNQTSLYFCASSSTDRAVEKLFFGSGTQLSVL.

V usage is TRBV4-1 and J usage is TRBJ2-2; tentatively, D is TRBD2 (6 bases). The germline gives CDR1 MGHRA, CDR2 YSYEKL. This CDR3 is 15 amino acids long. V shed 3 bases and J shed 0 bases, with 8 bases lying between them. DNA for the CDR3: TGCGCCAGCAGCCAGGGACTGGCGAACACCGGGGAGCTGTTTTTT. This gives the protein CASSQGLANTGELFF.

The J gene is TRBJ2-7, the V gene TRBV9, with D tentatively TRBD2 (5 bases). Germline V lookup: CDR1 SGDLS, CDR2 YYNGEE. V was cut by 0 bases and J by 5 bases, with 9 bases left in between. CDR3 length: 13 amino acids. As DNA, the CDR3 is TGTGCCAGCAGCGTAGAATCTAGCAACGAGCAGTACTTC. Translating it yields CASSVESSNEQYF.

Only a few counts were recorded for this clone. This sequence joins TRBV19 and TRBJ1-1; 8 nucleotides line up with TRBD1. V gave up 6 bases and J gave up 2 bases; unmatched junction bases: 5. This CDR3 contains 14 residues. In germline, CDR1 is LNHDA, CDR2 SQIVND (reference sequence). Here the CDR3 DNA reads TGTGCCAGTAGGGAGGACAGGGTTAACACTGAAGCTTTCTTT. It codes for CASREDRVNTEAFF. The full variable domain, in which reference TRBV19 and TRBJ1-1 provide the parts outside the CDR3, is DGGITQSPKYLFRKEGQNVTLSCEQNLNHDAMYWYRQDPGQGLRLIYYSQIVNDFQKGDIAEGYSVSREKKESFPLTVTSAQKNPTAFYLCASREDRVNTEAFFGQGTRLTVV.

With regard to this clone: The junction does not match germline at one end; this may be a read error. This chain joins TRBV7-7 and TRBJ2-3; a weak D match, TRBD2 (7 bases). Germline CDR1 SSHAT, CDR2 FNYEAQ (reference sequence). This CDR3 contains 15 residues. The DNA for the CDR3 is TGTGCTAGCAGCCGAGGGGGAGGGAGCACAGATACGCAGTATTTT. Amino acids: CASSRGGGSTDTQYF.

The chain combines TRBV6-5 with TRBJ2-1, with a weak D call TRBD2 (6 bases). This CDR3 spans 13 amino acids. Trimming took off 8 bases at V and 7 bases at J, with 15 bases between the two ends. Germline CDR1 reads MNHEY; CDR2 reads SVGAGI. This CDR3 reads CASWGDSGNEQFF. In nucleotides, the CDR3 is TGTGCCAGCTGGGGGGATTCAGGAAATGAGCAGTTCTTC.

The chain employs TRBV19 and TRBJ2-2, with TRBD1 identical over 11 bases. This CDR3 comprises 17 residues. Per the germline V gene, CDR1 is LNHDA and CDR2 is SQIVND (reference sequence). Trimming at V came to 2 bases and at J to 0 bases, leaving 2 bases not matched to a gene. CDR3 coding DNA: TGTGCCAGTAGTATAAGGGGACAGGGGGCGAACACCGGGGAGCTGTTTTTT. Its protein product is CASSIRGQGANTGELFF.